This TCR beta chain was profiled in a study of blood T cell repertoires in COVID-19. In the original workflow: Counts of nucleated cells, estimated from reference gene primer amplification, were obtained. Assay used: immunoSEQ multiplex PCR; TCRdb lists only in-frame clones, some missing. The V and J calls and the clone size are those of that table, but D and trimming were determined from the DNA. The sample holds roughly 100,000 clones, roughly 92% seen once. This CDR3 contains 15 residues. Germline V gene data show CDR1 as KGHSH and CDR2 as LQKENI. J was trimmed by 3 bases and V by 3 bases; bases with no gene match: 6.

The sequenced sample consisted of peripheral blood. The clonotype comes from a woman aged 45-59 years with COVID-19, enrolled during active disease. The chain has TRBV18 and TRBJ1-1, with 8 bases fitting TRBD1. In DNA, the CDR3 is TGTGCCAGCTCACCCAGACAGGGGATTTACACTGAAGCTTTCTTT. This codes for CASSPRQGIYTEAFF.